This T cell receptor beta chain was profiled in a study of CD8 T cells in ankylosing spondylitis (dated by TCRdb to 2016 to 2017). Regarding the research as a whole: The study profiled T cell receptor beta repertoires in healthy donors and ankylosing spondylitis patients to find disease-linked TCR variants. The full study cohort comprised 25 ankylosing spondylitis patients and some 100 healthy donors. Peripheral blood was sampled, and synovial fluid was additionally collected from ankylosing spondylitis patients.

A note on this clonotype: The antigen it recognizes is unknown. No much larger clonotype is one base removed from it; base qualities were not supplied.

V gives up 5 bases and J gives up 14 bases, and the segment between their germline ends measures 16 bases. The CDR3 contains 13 residues, cysteine and phenylalanine counted. The CDR3 DNA has 39 bases and is translated from base 1. Based on the germline V gene, the CDR1 and CDR2 sequences are SNHLY and FYNNEI. Sequencing used an Illumina HiSeq 2500. Quantitative 5'-RACE with molecular barcodes was the method used to prepare the TCR beta libraries. In the source study's methods: A new computational method, built on a probabilistic model of VDJ rearrangement, was used to identify disease-linked TCR variants. TCRdb handled the public reads itself, with Q25 trimming in fastp and clone calling in MiXCR, and kept productive beta chains. Merged by CDR3 protein, the rows form single entries marked with the most common genes and DNA. In this record, the V and J calls reflect TCRdb's handling and not the investigators' own analysis. The sample data list roughly 180,000 distinct CDR3 sequences, and around 10% of these were observed just once. The ten biggest clones cover almost 30% of the sample.

What the research found in general, with its limitations: Blood from ankylosing spondylitis patients appeared to be characterized by a TCR beta motif made up of under 10 highly homologous amino acid variants. A CD8+ phenotype was shown by the disease-linked clones, which were found at relatively low frequencies in peripheral blood. Some of the motif variants had been reported before in the synovial fluid and blood of reactive arthritis patients, a finding that suggests common disease-initiation mechanisms. The disease-linked clones were reported as significantly enriched in matched synovial fluid samples from ankylosing spondylitis patients.

This receptor chain uses TRBV2 and TRBJ1-6; TRBD1 could be the D gene, as 5 bases match. This clonotype originated in a male donor with ankylosing spondylitis or in good health (not recorded which). The sequenced material came from blood, either unsorted or a sorted T cell fraction (not recorded which). The sequenced DNA: TGTGCCAGCAGTAAGCCGGGGCGCACGACCCTCCACTTT. This sequence encodes CASSKPGRTTLHF.